The 17 T cell receptor beta chains reported below all come from one sample, sequenced in a study of cytomegalovirus exposure and HLA in healthy donors. This table comes from immunoSEQ multiplex PCR, and its TCRdb copy is limited to in-frame clones, with some not included. The sample includes fewer than 200,000 clones, 86% of them seen just once. The sequencing input was PBMCs. The source of these receptors is a man aged 30 to 39 in good health and CMV-seropositive.

The genes are TRBV27 and TRBJ2-7, with D maybe TRBD2 (7 bases). The CDR3 is made up of 14 amino acids. The germline V gene has CDR1 MNHEY and CDR2 SMNVEV (reference sequence). Trimming cost V 6 bases and J 6 bases, with 18 bases left between them. In nucleotides, the CDR3 is TGTGCCAGCAGGTTAAGGGGGGGCTCTGGCGAGCAGTACTTC. It encodes CASRLRGGSGEQYF.

The chain combines TRBV5-1 with TRBJ1-6; TRBD1 matches 7 bases. V trimming: 4 bases; J trimming: 8 bases; junction bases outside the gene matches: 9. This CDR3 is built from 15 residues. In germline, CDR1 is SGHRS, CDR2 YFSETQ. As DNA, the CDR3 is TGCGCCAGCAGCCTTATGACAGGGTCGGATTCACCCCTCCACTTT. It codes for CASSLMTGSDSPLHF.

This chain links TRBV30 with TRBJ1-6; D not resolved. V gave up 0 bases and J gave up 7 bases, with 16 bases separating them. The CDR3 loop spans 16 amino acids. Germline V CDR1 and CDR2: GTSNPN, SVGIG (reference sequence). The CDR3, as DNA: TGTGCCTGGAGTGTTAGGCCGGGCAGGTGGAATTCACCCCTCCACTTT. This sequence encodes CAWSVRPGRWNSPLHF.

This clone came up a few times. The chain carries TRBV27 and TRBJ2-1; 10 bases map to TRBD2. The CDR3 extends over 14 amino acids. J gave up 5 bases and V 6 bases, and 4 bases lay outside the gene matches. The germline V gene has CDR1 MNHEY and CDR2 SMNVEV (reference sequence). The CDR3 region has the DNA TGTGCCAGCAGAGCGGGAGGGCCCGACAATGAGCAGTTCTTC. Translating gives CASRAGGPDNEQFF.

This chain connects TRBV6-1 to TRBJ1-5; no clear D gene. Trimming stripped 0 bases from V and 4 bases from J, with 13 bases between. The V gene's germline CDR1 is MNHNS and CDR2 SASEGT. This CDR3 spans 16 amino acids. CDR3 loop: CASSEAIMGANQPQHF. Written as DNA, the CDR3 is TGTGCCAGCAGTGAAGCGATAATGGGAGCTAATCAGCCCCAGCATTTT.

The chain recombines TRBV11-2 with TRBJ2-2; a possible D gene is TRBD1 (5 bases). This CDR3 is built from 14 residues. V was trimmed by 4 bases and J by 5 bases, leaving 11 bases between them. Germline loops: CDR1 SGHAT, CDR2 FQNNGV. The CDR3 sequence is CASSSTAVTGELFF. The CDR3 nucleotides read TGTGCCAGCAGCTCGACAGCCGTTACCGGGGAGCTGTTTTTT.

This chain connects TRBV5-1 to TRBJ2-7; 7 nucleotides match TRBD1. Germline-derived CDR1 and CDR2 are SGHRS and YFSETQ. This CDR3 has 16 amino acids. Unmatched junction bases numbered 15, after V lost 4 bases and J lost 5 bases. The CDR3 DNA follows: TGCGCCAGCAGCGCCCTACCCGACAGGGTCAGGAACGAGCAGTACTTC. Translating it yields CASSALPDRVRNEQYF.

This clone is a singleton in its sample. V is TRBV2 and J is TRBJ2-7, with D possibly TRBD2 on 7 matching bases. The CDR3 is made up of 14 amino acids. Germline V CDR1 and CDR2: SNHLY, FYNNEI. The V end lost 8 bases, the J end lost 11 bases, and 25 bases lay between the germline ends. In nucleotides, the CDR3 is TGTGCCAGCTGGGGGGGGGCAGCAACAGTGGAGAAGTACTTC. This sequence encodes CASWGGAATVEKYF.

The rearrangement links TRBV4-2 to TRBJ2-7; 7 bases are a match to TRBD1. The CDR3 covers 16 residues. After removal of 0 bases from V and 2 bases from J, the junction contained 7 bases not matched to a gene. The V gene's germline CDR1 is LGHNA and CDR2 YNFKEQ. The CDR3 coding sequence is TGTGCCAGCAGCCAAGAAGGGAACAGGGGCGCCTACGAGCAGTACTTC. It yields the protein CASSQEGNRGAYEQYF.

The V gene is TRBV7-9, the J gene TRBJ2-3; D is unresolved. This CDR3 region has 11 residues. CDR1 is SEHNR, CDR2 FQNEAQ, per germline (reference sequence). Trimming shortened V by 5 bases and J by 6 bases, and 6 bases separated the two germline ends. The CDR3 sequence is CASSKWDTQYF. In DNA form, the CDR3 reads TGTGCCAGCAGCAAATGGGATACGCAGTATTTT.

This chain uses TRBV23-1 with TRBJ1-2, with D uncertain. TRBV23-1 is an ORF for which the function is uncertain. V gave up 2 bases and J gave up 0 bases, with 25 bases separating them. The length of the CDR3 is 20 residues. CDR3 sequence reads: CASSQIGRQVPTQPNYGYTF. The CDR3 nucleotides are TGCGCCAGCAGTCAAATTGGTAGGCAGGTCCCCACCCAACCTAACTATGGCTACACCTTC.

This sequence joins TRBV5-1 and TRBJ2-3; a possible D gene is TRBD2 (5 bases). Deletions cut 9 bases from V and 0 bases from J, with 14 bases between. The CDR3 loop spans 14 amino acids. Germline V gene sequence: CDR1 SGHRS, CDR2 YFSETQ. The CDR3 DNA is TGCGCCACAGGCGTAGGACTCAGCACAGATACGCAGTATTTT. Its protein product is CATGVGLSTDTQYF. The full variable domain, in which reference TRBV5-1 and TRBJ2-3 provide the parts outside the CDR3, is KAGVTQTPRYLIKTRGQQVTLSCSPISGHRSVSWYQQTPGQGLQFLFEYFSETQRNKGNFPGRFSGRQFSNSRSEMNVSTLELGDSALYLCATGVGLSTDTQYFGPGTRLTVL.

The rearrangement uses TRBV28 and TRBJ1-3, with D uncertain. The CDR3 length is 16 residues. Germline V CDR1 and CDR2: MDHEN, SYDVKM. The ends were cut back, 6 bases at V and 0 bases at J, with 15 bases in the middle. The CDR3 reads CASSQSRLSSGNTIYF. The CDR3 nucleotides are TGTGCCAGCAGCCAAAGCCGACTCTCCTCTGGAAACACCATATATTTT.

This clone was detected a few times. The V and J genes are TRBV7-2 and TRBJ1-4; D is unclear. V was cut by 4 bases and J by 7 bases, with 13 bases left in between. The CDR3 consists of 14 residues. Germline V gene sequence: CDR1 SGHTA, CDR2 FQGNSA. The CDR3 DNA is TGTGCCAGCAGCTCGGCCCGGGGTACTGAAAAACTGTTTTTT. It translates to CASSSARGTEKLFF.

The chain is built from TRBV6-1 and TRBJ2-6; either TRBD1 or TRBD2 may fit D (5 bases each). This CDR3 comprises 15 residues. Germline CDR1 is MNHNS and CDR2 is SASEGT. V was trimmed by 11 bases and J by 0 bases, leaving 14 bases between them. The CDR3: CAGRDGGSGANVLTF. CDR3 DNA sequence: TGTGCCGGCCGGGACGGTGGCTCTGGGGCCAACGTCCTGACTTTC.

The chain is built from TRBV14 and TRBJ2-7, with D hard to call. The germline gives CDR1 SGHDN, CDR2 FVKESK. Trimming pared 0 bases from V and 6 bases from J, leaving 9 bases between. CDR3 length: 13 amino acids. The CDR3 region has the DNA TGTGCCAGCAGCCAAGAGTGGCCTCTCGAGCAGTACTTC. Its protein product is CASSQEWPLEQYF.

V and J are TRBV13 and TRBJ2-7; 8 positions agree with TRBD2. There are 18 residues in the CDR3. V shed 5 bases and J 0 bases; nucleotides not matched to a gene: 15. In germline, CDR1 is PRHDT, CDR2 FYEKMQ (reference sequence). In DNA form, the CDR3 reads TGTGCCAGCAGCCGCAATGGTGGGCGGGAGGACCTCTCCTACGAGCAGTACTTC. It codes for CASSRNGGREDLSYEQYF.